These 24 T cell receptor beta chains originate from one sample sequenced in a study of shared clonotypes between healthy human individuals (dated by TCRdb to about 2020). The protocol used for the library was the immunoSEQ multiplex PCR assay. Entries here come from immuneACCESS through TCRdb and include only in-frame sequences with V and J called. Some clones fail to appear in such tables; in the studies checked, an unresolved V gene covers under half of the shortfall, and the cause of the remainder is unknown. The sample table shows 2.5 million or so clones, and around 90% are seen once. 0.14% of the sample is taken by the ten largest. Sequencing was carried out using naive CD4+ T cells sorted from blood. Explained via the paper, the cell subset or site label denotes: CD45RA+ positively selected. These receptor sequences come from a man aged 18 to 30 in good health.

V usage is TRBV5-1 and J usage is TRBJ2-3; D uncertain. Germline assignment: CDR1 SGHRS and CDR2 YFSETQ. With 4 bases removed from V and 4 bases from J, the gap between germline ends came to 13 bases. The CDR3 contains 14 residues. CDR3 protein: CASSPTRFSDTQYF. CDR3 DNA: TGCGCCAGCAGCCCGACCCGGTTCTCAGATACGCAGTATTTT.

The V gene is TRBV19, the J gene TRBJ1-5, with a possible D match to TRBD1 (5 bases). V was clipped by 3 bases and J by 9 bases, with 15 bases between them. Germline V gene data show CDR1 as LNHDA and CDR2 as SQIVND (reference sequence). CDR3 length: 14 residues. DNA for the CDR3: TGTGCCAGTAGTATCCGAGGGGAAATTGCGCCCCAGCATTTT. Protein product: CASSIRGEIAPQHF.

The chain couples TRBV15 to TRBJ2-7; D may be TRBD1 (5 bases). The CDR3 spans 15 residues. In germline, CDR1 is LNHNV, CDR2 YYDKDF (reference sequence). V shed 1 base and J shed 3 bases, with 13 bases lying between them. This chain's CDR3 is CATSRVSGPSYEQYF. The CDR3 DNA sequence: TGTGCCACCAGCAGAGTCTCAGGGCCCAGCTACGAGCAGTACTTC. The full variable domain, rest sourced from reference TRBV15 and TRBJ2-7, is DAMVIQNPRYQVTQFGKPVTLSCSQTLNHNVMYWYQQKSSQAPKLLFHYYDKDFNNEADTPDNFQSRRPNTSFCFLDIRSPGLGDTAMYLCATSRVSGPSYEQYFGPGTRLTVT.

The chain recombines TRBV7-2 with TRBJ1-2; D not certain. The CDR3 sequence is 14 residues long. V was cut by 0 bases and J by 4 bases, with 9 bases left in between. In germline, CDR1 is SGHTA, CDR2 FQGNSA. DNA for the CDR3: TGTGCCAGCAGCTTAGCGACGGGGAGCTATGGCTACACCTTC. The encoded protein is CASSLATGSYGYTF. Variable domain in full (rest from reference TRBV7-2 and TRBJ1-2): GAGVSQSPSNKVTEKGKDVELRCDPISGHTALYWYRQSLGQGLEFLIYFQGNSAPDKSGLPSDRFSAERTGGSVSTLTIQRTQQEDSAVYLCASSLATGSYGYTFGSGTRLTVV.

The gene calls are TRBV6-4 and TRBJ1-6; D uncertain. Germline CDR1 is MRHNA and CDR2 is SNTAGT. Deletions cut 6 bases from V and 7 bases from J, with 10 bases between. The CDR3 consists of 13 residues. CDR3 sequence: CASSQAANSPLHF. CDR3 DNA sequence: TGTGCCAGCAGCCAGGCAGCAAATTCACCCCTCCACTTT.

The chain carries TRBV28 and TRBJ2-3; D gene unclear. The CDR3 spans 15 residues. V was clipped by 2 bases and J by 3 bases, with 12 bases between them. Germline values: CDR1 MDHEN, CDR2 SYDVKM. This CDR3 is CASSLGPGPTDTQYF. CDR3 DNA: TGTGCCAGCAGTTTAGGGCCAGGCCCAACAGATACGCAGTATTTT.

The chain recombines TRBV27 with TRBJ1-6, with 10 bases matching TRBD1. Germline assignment: CDR1 MNHEY and CDR2 SMNVEV (reference sequence). With V trimmed by 1 base and J by 6 bases, 3 bases remained unmatched. The CDR3 contains 16 residues. As DNA, the CDR3 is TGTGCCAGCAGTTTATTGACAGGGGGCCGTAATTCACCCCTCCACTTT. It translates to CASSLLTGGRNSPLHF.

J is TRBJ2-5 and V is TRBV10-3; 12 bases fit TRBD1. V was clipped by 10 bases and J by 4 bases; unmatched bases: 4. CDR1 and CDR2 from the germline V gene are ENHRY and SYGVKD. The CDR3 runs to 13 residues. CDR3 nucleotides: TGTGCCACCTCGGGACAGGGGGCAGAGACCCAGTACTTC. It encodes CATSGQGAETQYF.

This clone was seen only once. One junction end does not reproduce the germline sequence, and a read error may be involved. The gene calls are TRBV30 and TRBJ2-3, with a tentative D call TRBD1 (6 bases). The CDR3 length is 16 residues. The germline gives CDR1 GTSNPN, CDR2 SVGIG (reference sequence). In DNA form, the CDR3 reads TGTGCCTGGAGTGTCAACAGGGTATCAGGCACAGATACGCAGTGTTTT. It is translated as CAWSVNRVSGTDTQCF.

This chain joins TRBV6-5 and TRBJ1-5; TRBD1 might be the D (5 bases). Germline V gene lookup returns CDR1 MNHEY and CDR2 SVGAGI. V was cut by 5 bases and J by 3 bases, with 11 bases left in between. The CDR3 runs 14 residues. Here the CDR3 reads CASSPGSVNQPQHF. In DNA, the CDR3 is TGTGCCAGCAGTCCAGGGTCAGTCAATCAGCCCCAGCATTTT.

This sequence joins TRBV28 and TRBJ2-7; D not resolved. CDR1 and CDR2 from the germline V gene are MDHEN and SYDVKM. The CDR3 is 12 residues long. V lost 7 bases and J 0 bases, leaving 7 bases between the germline ends. CDR3 amino acids: CASTRYSYEQYF. CDR3 coding DNA: TGTGCCAGCACGAGATACTCCTACGAGCAGTACTTC.

The chain joins TRBV5-8 to TRBJ2-5; tentatively, D is TRBD1 (6 bases). The germline CDR1 and CDR2 sequences are SGHTS and YDEGEE. The CDR3 consists of 16 residues. V was cut by 6 bases and J by 4 bases, with 22 bases left in between. CDR3 loop: CASTKGTRKGGETQYF. Written as DNA, the CDR3 is TGTGCCAGCACCAAAGGGACACGTAAAGGAGGAGAGACCCAGTACTTC.

J is TRBJ1-5 and V is TRBV27; D is uncertain. V shed 1 base and J shed 4 bases, with 11 bases lying between them. Germline values: CDR1 MNHEY, CDR2 SMNVEV (reference sequence). The CDR3 length is 15 residues. CDR3 sequence (DNA): TGTGCCAGCAGTTTATACCCGACGGGTAATCAGCCCCAGCATTTT. It yields the protein CASSLYPTGNQPQHF.

The rearrangement joins TRBV7-2 to TRBJ1-1, with D possibly being TRBD1 (6 bases). The V end was cut by 2 bases, the J end by 1 base, with 14 bases between. The CDR3 consists of 16 residues. Germline V gene sequence: CDR1 SGHTA, CDR2 FQGNSA. Here the CDR3 reads CASSLNPTGSNTEAFF. CDR3 nucleotide sequence: TGTGCCAGCAGCTTAAATCCCACAGGGTCGAACACTGAAGCTTTCTTT.

This chain connects TRBV9 to TRBJ2-3, with 9 bases lining up with TRBD1. Germline CDR1 SGDLS, CDR2 YYNGEE. This CDR3 is built from 14 residues. Trimming cost V 3 bases and J 5 bases; bases outside gene matches: 4. The CDR3 DNA follows: TGTGCCAGCAGCGCAAGGACAGGGGTAGATACGCAGTATTTT. Translating gives CASSARTGVDTQYF. Drawing the rest from reference TRBV9 and TRBJ2-3, the complete variable domain is DSGVTQTPKHLITATGQRVTLRCSPRSGDLSVYWYQQSLDQGLQFLIQYYNGEERAKGNILERFSAQQFPDLHSELNLSSLELGDSALYFCASSARTGVDTQYFGPGTRLTVL.

The chain links TRBV5-1 to TRBJ2-1; D is possibly TRBD1 or TRBD2 (5 bases each). Germline assignment: CDR1 SGHRS and CDR2 YFSETQ. The CDR3 length is 15 residues. The V end lost 2 bases, the J end lost 2 bases, and 11 bases lay between the germline ends. CDR3 nucleotides: TGCGCCAGCAGCTTCGATCCGGGACCCTACAATGAGCAGTTCTTC. Translated, it gives CASSFDPGPYNEQFF.

The chain is built from TRBV6-6 and TRBJ2-7; D remains ambiguous. Germline V gives CDR1 MNHNY, CDR2 SVGAGI (reference sequence). CDR3 length: 13 residues. V was pared by 2 bases and J by 2 bases, with 7 bases between. The DNA of the CDR3 is TGTGCCAGCAGTTACGCTAGAGCCTACGAGCAGTACTTC. This sequence encodes CASSYARAYEQYF.

For the CDR3, the DNA is TGTGCCAGCAGTGTTGAGGCAGGGAACACTGAAGCTTTCTTT. It yields the protein CASSVEAGNTEAFF. The J gene is TRBJ1-1, the V gene TRBV2; D call uncertain. This CDR3 region has 14 residues. Trimming left V 4 bases short and J 1 base short, with 10 bases between. Germline CDR1 SNHLY, CDR2 FYNNEI.

The CDR3 region is CASSPANTDTQYF. CDR3 sequence (DNA): TGTGCCAGCAGCCCAGCGAACACAGATACGCAGTATTTT. The rearrangement links TRBV7-2 to TRBJ2-3; no clear D. The V and J ends lost 5 bases and 2 bases respectively, with 8 bases between them. The CDR3 runs 13 residues. Germline V gene data show CDR1 as SGHTA and CDR2 as FQGNSA.

This chain connects TRBV7-9 to TRBJ2-7; TRBD2 aligns across 12 bases. CDR1 and CDR2 from the germline V gene are SEHNR and FQNEAQ (reference sequence). The CDR3 is 15 residues long. Unmatched junction bases numbered 4, after V lost 4 bases and J lost 3 bases. Here the CDR3 reads CASSWTSGAVYEQYF. DNA of the CDR3: TGTGCCAGCAGCTGGACTAGCGGGGCGGTCTACGAGCAGTACTTC.

CDR3 sequence: CATSRGDTSYEQYF. The CDR3 bases are TGTGCCACCAGCAGAGGGGACACTTCCTACGAGCAGTACTTC. This chain joins TRBV15 and TRBJ2-7; D might be TRBD1 (6 bases). Trimming pared 1 base from V and 1 base from J, leaving 8 bases between. The CDR3 contains 14 residues. Germline CDR1 and CDR2: LNHNV and YYDKDF (reference sequence).

This clone showed up just once. This chain joins TRBV4-2 and TRBJ2-1; D remains ambiguous. CDR1 is LGHNA and CDR2 is YNFKEQ in the germline V gene. This CDR3 comprises 12 residues. V gave up 3 bases and J gave up 5 bases, with 5 bases separating them. CDR3 sequence reads: CASSQSDNEQFF. CDR3 coding DNA: TGTGCCAGCAGCCAGAGCGACAATGAGCAGTTCTTC.

This clone showed up just once. This chain uses TRBV5-6 with TRBJ2-2, with D unresolved. The CDR3 is 14 amino acids. V gave up 0 bases and J gave up 6 bases, with 9 bases separating them. CDR1 is SGHDT, CDR2 YYEEEE, per germline. This chain's CDR3 is CASSLGSRAGELFF. The CDR3 DNA reads as TGTGCCAGCAGCTTGGGGTCAAGGGCCGGGGAGCTGTTTTTT. The full variable domain, completed using reference TRBV5-6 and TRBJ2-2, is DAGVTQSPTHLIKTRGQQVTLRCSPKSGHDTVSWYQQALGQGPQFIFQYYEEEERQRGNFPDRFSGHQFPNYSSELNVNALLLGDSALYLCASSLGSRAGELFFGEGSRLTVL.

The V and J genes are TRBV7-9 and TRBJ1-3; a possible D gene is TRBD1 (6 bases). Germline V gene lookup returns CDR1 SEHNR and CDR2 FQNEAQ (reference sequence). V was clipped by 1 base and J by 9 bases, with 16 bases between them. The CDR3 runs to 15 residues. CDR3 amino acids: CASSLDGGQGATIYF. The CDR3 coding sequence is TGTGCCAGCAGCTTAGATGGGGGCCAAGGGGCCACCATATATTTT.